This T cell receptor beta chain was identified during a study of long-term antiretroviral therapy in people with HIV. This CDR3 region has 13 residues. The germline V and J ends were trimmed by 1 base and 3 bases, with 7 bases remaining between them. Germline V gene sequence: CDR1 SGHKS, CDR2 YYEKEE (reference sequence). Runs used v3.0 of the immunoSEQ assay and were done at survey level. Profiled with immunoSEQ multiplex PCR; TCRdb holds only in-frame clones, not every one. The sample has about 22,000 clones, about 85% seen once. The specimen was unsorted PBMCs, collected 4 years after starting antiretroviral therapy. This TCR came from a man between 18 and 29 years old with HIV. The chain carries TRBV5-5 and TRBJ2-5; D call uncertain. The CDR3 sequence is CASSLREEETQYF. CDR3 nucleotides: TGTGCCAGCAGCTTGAGGGAAGAAGAGACCCAGTACTTC.